This T cell receptor beta chain is drawn from a study of blood T cells in healthy people across ages. This clonotype has more than one count but fewer than ten. Aged about 6 to 95, donors were systemically healthy Caucasians from Russia. Combining a sample-barcoded 5' primer with a J-beta primer mix, a second PCR ran for about 7 to 12 cycles. TCRdb called the 5' RACE reads again in MiXCR, with one record for every CDR3 protein. This sample has about a million distinct CDR3 sequences, with roughly 51% found just once. Sequenced input: blood. The TCR originated in a woman aged 55-75 years in good health.

The CDR3 spells CASSRRAGGRADTQYF. CDR3 DNA sequence: TGTGCCAGCAGCCGAAGAGCTGGCGGGAGGGCAGATACGCAGTATTTT. The chain carries TRBV4-2 and TRBJ2-3; the match to TRBD2 covers 9 bases. The V and J ends lost 4 bases and 4 bases, in that order; junction bases with no gene match: 9. Germline values: CDR1 LGHNA, CDR2 YNFKEQ. CDR3 length: 16 amino acids.